This TCR beta chain is from a study of T cells in Graves' hyperthyroidism and ophthalmopathy. General observations from the study: In the analysis, a 13 V-J model separated ophthalmopathy from stable hyperthyroidism. Blood held most thyroid clonotypes expanded above 0.001 frequency.

There are many counts of this clonotype. Antigen: not known. This CDR3 contains 14 residues. Germline assignment: CDR1 MDHEN and CDR2 SYDVKM. Trimming pared 6 bases from V and 3 bases from J, leaving 15 bases between. It was RNA transcripts that yielded the amplified TCR beta CDR3 regions. An initial round of RT-PCR targeting the TCR CDR3 relied on the HTBI primer set. TCRdb re-analysed the multiplex PCR reads in MiXCR, keeping a single row per CDR3 protein. The table includes almost 600,000 distinct CDR3 sequences, approximately 15% detected once. The study based diagnoses on clinical symptoms, serum thyroxine and TRAb, thyroid ultrasound and orbital computed tomography. Using around 10 ml of fresh peripheral blood, PBMCs were prepared.

The sequence was collected from a woman between 25 and 40 years old with Graves' hyperthyroidism that later progressed to Graves' ophthalmopathy. The sequenced sample was blood. The rearrangement uses TRBV28 and TRBJ2-7; maybe TRBD1 (6 bases). DNA of the CDR3: TGTGCCAGCAGAATCCCCGGGACAATCTACGAGCAGTACTTC. This sequence encodes CASRIPGTIYEQYF.